The rows below give T cell receptor beta chains drawn from one sample of a study of post-analysis software for immune sequencing data. TCRdb recomputed calls from the PCR reads with MiXCR, one row per CDR3 protein. The table includes 650,000 to 850,000 distinct CDR3 sequences, approximately 44% detected once. The sample consisted of blood. Receptors were obtained from a girl aged 10 to 17 with multiple sclerosis. CDR3s include the opening cysteine and the closing phenylalanine or tryptophan. D genes are given only for firm matches. Rows give clone size only sometimes, using once, few, many, or a class for an expanded clone.

len	d_gene	v_gene	j_gene	abundance	CDR3nt	CDR3aa
15	TRBD1	TRBV20-1	TRBJ2-1	.	TGCAGTGCTAGGCCCTACAGGGGGTACTACAATGAGCAGTTCTTC	CSARPYRGYYNEQFF
15	TRBD2	TRBV7-3	TRBJ2-1	.	TGTGCCAGCAGGTCCAGCGGGGCCACCTACAATGAGCAGTTCTTC	CASRSSGATYNEQFF
15	TRBD2	TRBV12-3/TRBV12-4	TRBJ2-7	.	TGTGCCAGCAGTCATTCTAGCGGGAGATTCTACGAGCAGTACTTC	CASSHSSGRFYEQYF
15	.	TRBV20-1	TRBJ2-3	few	TGCAGTGCTAGAGTCCTAGCGTCCTTCACAGATACGCAGTATTTT	CSARVLASFTDTQYF
15	TRBD1	TRBV20-1	TRBJ2-1	few	TGCAGTGCTGGGACAGGATCTATCCGGGGCAATGAGCAGTTCTTC	CSAGTGSIRGNEQFF
14	.	TRBV24-1	TRBJ1-5	few	TGTGCCGCCAGTGATTTTTACAGCAATCAGCCCCAGCATTTT	CAASDFYSNQPQHF
16	.	TRBV7-3	TRBJ2-3	few	TGTGCCAGCAGCTTACGGGCCGTTGCTAGCACAGATACGCAGTATTTT	CASSLRAVASTDTQYF
13	.	TRBV29-1	TRBJ2-3	.	TGCAGCGTTGCGCCTGGGTCCACAGATACGCAGTATTTT	CSVAPGSTDTQYF
15	.	TRBV13	TRBJ2-7	.	TGTGCCAGCACCCTCAGGTGGCTAGCTCCCGACGAGCAGTACTTC	CASTLRWLAPDEQYF
17	TRBD2	TRBV28	TRBJ2-2	.	TGTGCCAGCAGTTCTCCCAGCGGGAGGTCGAACACCGGGGAGCTGTTTTTT	CASSSPSGRSNTGELFF
15	.	TRBV27	TRBJ2-2	few	TGTGCCAGCAGTAGAAACGGGGGTGGGGCCGGGGAGCTGTTTTTT	CASSRNGGGAGELFF
16	.	TRBV20-1	TRBJ2-5	.	TGCAGTGCTAGAGGCCCGGGGATGGCTCGTGAAGAGACCCAGTACTTC	CSARGPGMAREETQYF
15	.	TRBV24-1	TRBJ2-7	few	TGTGCCACCAGTGATTTCTCAGGTTTCTCCTACGAGCAGTACTTC	CATSDFSGFSYEQYF
14	.	TRBV28	TRBJ2-7	few	TGTGCCAGCAGTTTACCTAGAGGGGCCTACGAGCAGTACTTC	CASSLPRGAYEQYF
13	.	TRBV5-4	TRBJ2-7	.	TGTGCCAGCAGCACCGGGCCCTTCTACGAGCAGTACTTC	CASSTGPFYEQYF
13	.	TRBV20-1	TRBJ2-7	.	TGCAGTGCTAGACCCGGGGTGGCATACGAGCAGTACTTC	CSARPGVAYEQYF
16	.	TRBV5-1	TRBJ2-2	.	TGCGCCAGCAGCTTGGACGCCAGGGGCCCTCCCGGGGAGCTGTTTTTT	CASSLDARGPPGELFF
15	.	TRBV7-8	TRBJ2-5	.	TGTGCCAGCAGCTTAAGAGGGAGCGAAAGAGAGACCCAGTACTTC	CASSLRGSERETQYF
19	.	TRBV4-1	TRBJ2-4	.	TGCGCCAGCAGCCAATGGAAGGGGGAGGGCCCTGGGGCCAAAAACATTCAGTACTTC	CASSQWKGEGPGAKNIQYF
14	.	TRBV7-3	TRBJ1-6	.	TGTGCCAGCAGCTTACGAGGGAATGATTCACCCCTCCACTTT	CASSLRGNDSPLHF
17	TRBD1	TRBV12-3/TRBV12-4	TRBJ2-3	few	TGTGCCAGCAGTTCTACGACAGGGGCCAGAAGCACAGATACGCAGTATTTT	CASSSTTGARSTDTQYF
18	TRBD2	TRBV12-3/TRBV12-4	TRBJ2-4	.	TGTGCCAGCAGTGGTGGACTAGCGGGAATTATAGCCAAAAACATTCAGTACTTC	CASSGGLAGIIAKNIQYF
14	TRBD1	TRBV5-1	TRBJ1-1	.	TGCGCCAGCAGCTTGGCACAGGGGGATCCTGAAGCTTTCTTT	CASSLAQGDPEAFF
16	.	TRBV5-1	TRBJ1-1	few	TGCGCCAGCAGCCCAACTCCTGGGGGCGCGAACACTGAAGCTTTCTTT	CASSPTPGGANTEAFF
13	TRBD2	TRBV15	TRBJ2-7	once	TGTGCCACCAGCAGATCTAGCGGGTACGAGCAGTACTTC	CATSRSSGYEQYF
16	.	TRBV2	TRBJ2-4	.	TGTGCCAGCAGTGATGGTGACAGGTTAGCCAAAAACATTCAGTACTTC	CASSDGDRLAKNIQYF
14	.	TRBV20-1	TRBJ2-3	.	TGCAGTGCCAAAAGGGGCTCTAGCACAGATACGCAGTATTTT	CSAKRGSSTDTQYF
15	.	TRBV7-2	TRBJ2-1	.	TGTGCCAGCAGCTTAGCGGTGGATAGCGCGGTTTCGTGGTTCTTC	CASSLAVDSAVSWFF
13	TRBD2	TRBV7-3	TRBJ2-1	.	TGTGCCAGCAGCATGACTAGCGGAAATGAGCAGTTCTTC	CASSMTSGNEQFF
13	.	TRBV4-3	TRBJ1-1	few	TGCGCCAGCAGCCAAGATAAGGAGGCTAAAGCTTTCTTT	CASSQDKEAKAFF
16	.	TRBV9	TRBJ2-3	.	TGTGCCAGCAGCGGACACGGGGGGCCTAAGACGGATACGCAGTATTTT	CASSGHGGPKTDTQYF
15	.	TRBV6-5	TRBJ2-4	.	TGTGCCAGCAGCCCCGCAGGTCTAGCCAAAAACATTCAGTACTTC	CASSPAGLAKNIQYF
13	.	TRBV6-2/TRBV6-3	TRBJ1-2	.	TGTGCCAGCAGATGGGGGGGCGGCTATGGCTACACCTTC	CASRWGGGYGYTF
15	.	TRBV6-6	TRBJ2-6	.	TGTGCCAGCAGTTACTCTGACTCTGGGGCCAACGTCCTGACTTTC	CASSYSDSGANVLTF
17	TRBD2	TRBV28	TRBJ2-5	.	TGTGCCAGCAGTTTCGGGACTAGCGGGAGATTGGGAGAGACCCAGTACTTC	CASSFGTSGRLGETQYF